This T cell receptor (beta chain) was observed in a study of OX40 agonist ivuxolimab in advanced cancers. Notes on the research overall: Ivuxolimab was an agonistic, fully human IgG2 monoclonal antibody directed against OX40 (CD134), a costimulatory receptor. Intravenous ivuxolimab was administered to patients every 2 weeks at six dose levels: 0.01, 0.1, 0.3, 1.5, 3 and 10 mg/kg. Of the roughly 52 dose-escalation patients, hepatocellular carcinoma was present in about 20, melanoma in roughly 15, renal cell carcinoma in 9 and head and neck cancer in 9. The dose-escalation cohort was almost 85% male with a mean age of about 60 years, ranging from roughly 20 to 80. Patients were allowed to have had prior anti-PD-1, anti-PD-L1 or anti-CTLA-4 therapy, and approximately 41% of the dose-escalation patients had previously received checkpoint inhibitors. Partial responses occurred in three dose-escalation patients, of whom one had hepatocellular carcinoma and two had cutaneous melanoma. Peripheral TCRbeta sequencing aimed to test whether ivuxolimab altered TCR sequence diversity and caused clonal T-cell expansion. The monotherapy dose-escalation portion (N of about 47 patients) of the phase I ivuxolimab trial is reported in the paper.

With regard to this clone: Which antigen it targets is not known. No base quality values were provided; no much bigger clone lies one nucleotide off.

What the study reported, not specific to this receptor: Low levels of normalized T-cell clonal expansion were also shown by some nonresponding patients. Partial responders in the 0.1-3.0 mg/kg groups had among the lowest normalized peripheral clonal expansion, especially among CD8+ T cells. At doses of 0.1 to 3.0 mg/kg, clonal expansion of both CD4+ and CD8+ blood T cells was observed from baseline to week 6. After ivuxolimab, more expanded clones were found on average in CD8+ T cells than in CD4+ T cells. Antigen specificity was not determined for the clonally expanded peripheral T cells.

The germline V gene sets CDR1 to SGHTS and CDR2 to YDEGEE. Taken from cysteine to phenylalanine, the CDR3 has 16 residues. Only the CDR3 DNA stays, 48 bases, in frame from base 1. The trim is 3 bases for V and 4 bases for J, with a gap of 19 bases between the germline ends. Genomic DNA was isolated from the sorted cells so that the TCRbeta CDR3 region could be sequenced. The immunoSEQ Assay was used to sequence the TCRbeta CDR3 regions. TCRdb obtained this table from immuneACCESS and retained in-frame rearrangements with V and J assigned. These tables miss some clones; where compared with another copy, unresolved V genes account for less than half of the shortfall, and the remainder is unexplained. Present in this sample are tens of thousands of clones, approximately 81% of which were seen just once. Of the sample, roughly 1.1% is held by the ten largest clones. The trial excluded patients who had a history of autoimmune disease or who were on systemic immunosuppression. In every dose cohort, peripheral blood was drawn for TCR sequencing at baseline, cycle 4 day 1, and cycle 7 day 1. The samples were drawn from a first-in-human, open-label, multicenter phase I dose-escalation trial of ivuxolimab. Adults with locally advanced or metastatic melanoma, renal cell, hepatocellular, or head and neck squamous cell carcinoma were enrolled in the trial. Before TCR sequencing, CD4+ and CD8+ T cells were separately sorted from peripheral blood.

The source material was CD4+ or CD8+ T cells sorted from blood, sampled in a trial of the OX40 agonist ivuxolimab. The TCR originated in an adult with an advanced solid tumor such as melanoma, head and neck, liver or kidney cancer. Rearrangement joined TRBV5-8 to TRBJ1-1; no confident D gene assignment can be made. The nucleotide sequence is TGTGCCAGCAGCTCTTCTCGACAACACCGGGGCACTGAAGCTTTCTTT. Its coded protein is CASSSSRQHRGTEAFF.